The present T cell receptor (beta chain) was sequenced within a study of immune evolution from preneoplasia to lung adenocarcinoma. The study, taken as a whole, reports: Normal lung had highest clonality; later lesions appeared denser, more diverse.

The germline V gene encodes CDR1 MNHEY and CDR2 SMNVEV (reference sequence). The V end was cut by 2 bases, the J end by 1 base, with 8 bases between. The length of the CDR3 is 14 residues. A word on this clone: Its target is unknown.

Two lung cancer pathologists independently confirmed each histologic diagnosis. Using immunoSEQ multiplex PCR, the repertoire was profiled, and TCRdb retains in-frame clones only, with some absent. The repertoire holds roughly 6,700 clones, with about four fifths as singletons. This clonotype was sampled from a donor aged 70 or older with lung adenocarcinoma. Sequenced: FFPE lung adenocarcinoma in situ tissue. The rearrangement uses TRBV27 and TRBJ1-1; TRBD1 might be the D (5 bases). As DNA, the CDR3 is TGTGCCAGCAGTTTAGTACAGGCGAACACTGAAGCTTTCTTT. Translation: CASSLVQANTEAFF.